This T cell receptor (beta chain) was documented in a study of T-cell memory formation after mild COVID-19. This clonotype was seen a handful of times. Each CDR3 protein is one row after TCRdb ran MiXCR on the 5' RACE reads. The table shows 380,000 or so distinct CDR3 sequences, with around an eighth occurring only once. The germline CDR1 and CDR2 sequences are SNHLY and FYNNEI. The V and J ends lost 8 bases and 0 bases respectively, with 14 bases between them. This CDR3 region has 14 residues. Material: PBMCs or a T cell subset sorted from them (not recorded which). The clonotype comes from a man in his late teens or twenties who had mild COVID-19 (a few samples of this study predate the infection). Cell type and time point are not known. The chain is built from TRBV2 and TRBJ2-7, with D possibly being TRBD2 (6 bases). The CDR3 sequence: CASLGSEGSYEQYF. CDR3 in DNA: TGTGCCAGCCTCGGGAGTGAAGGCTCCTACGAGCAGTACTTC.